A single sample gave rise to the 7 T cell receptor beta chains below, sequenced in a study of blood T cell repertoires in COVID-19. Method: immunoSEQ multiplex PCR; TCRdb's copy keeps in-frame clones and lacks some. The table records 100,000 to 150,000 clones, 88% of them present only once. The source material was peripheral blood. Receptors were obtained from a human donor in a cohort sampled during active COVID-19.

This rearrangement joins TRBV12-3 or TRBV12-4 to TRBJ2-7; possibly TRBD1 for D (6 bases). This CDR3 comprises 13 residues. V was shortened by 6 bases and J by 4 bases, with 13 bases between the two germline ends. The CDR3 sequence is CASRAGDGYEQYF. CDR3 DNA: TGTGCCAGCAGGGCAGGGGACGGATACGAGCAGTACTTC.

The J gene is TRBJ1-2, the V gene TRBV7-8, with TRBD1 matching over 7 bases. Trimming removed 5 bases from V and 2 bases from J; junction bases left unmatched: 2. The CDR3 spans 13 residues. Germline V gene sequence: CDR1 SGHVS, CDR2 FQNEAQ. DNA for the CDR3: TGTGCCAGCAGCCCGGGACAGAACTATGGCTACACCTTC. It encodes CASSPGQNYGYTF.

The chain uses TRBV3-1 (or the pseudogene TRBV3-2) and TRBJ2-7; the D gene is possibly TRBD2 (5 bases). The CDR3 contains 11 residues. Germline CDR1 LGHDT, CDR2 YNNKEL (reference sequence). Trimming took 3 bases from V and 6 from J, leaving 6 bases between them. CDR3 region: CASSHAGEQYF. Here the CDR3 DNA reads TGTGCCAGCAGCCATGCGGGCGAGCAGTACTTC.

This chain joins TRBV27 and TRBJ2-7; D perhaps matches TRBD2 (5 bases). Germline values: CDR1 MNHEY, CDR2 SMNVEV (reference sequence). The germline V and J ends were trimmed by 8 bases and 0 bases, with 11 bases remaining between them. The CDR3 loop spans 13 amino acids. The CDR3 DNA is TGTGCCAGCGCGCCGGGAAGCTCCTACGAGCAGTACTTC. It translates to CASAPGSSYEQYF.

The chain couples TRBV7-2 to TRBJ2-2; 12 bases are a match to TRBD2. The germline gives CDR1 SGHTA, CDR2 FQGNSA. The J segment lost 0 bases and the V segment lost 5 bases, leaving 7 bases of the junction unmatched. The CDR3 totals 18 residues. The CDR3 nucleotides read TGTGCCAGCAGCGGGCTAGCGGGAGGGCCGACGAACACCGGGGAGCTGTTTTTT. Protein product: CASSGLAGGPTNTGELFF.

The chain joins TRBV28 to TRBJ2-4, with TRBD2 matching 8 bases. V shed 6 bases and J 11 bases; nucleotides not matched to a gene: 15. This CDR3 spans 15 amino acids. Germline CDR1 reads MDHEN; CDR2 reads SYDVKM. The chain's CDR3 is CASSLQGLGRNVQYF. The DNA of the CDR3 is TGTGCCAGCAGCCTCCAGGGACTAGGACGCAATGTTCAGTACTTC.

This sequence joins TRBV12-3 or TRBV12-4 and TRBJ1-1; no clear D gene. The CDR3 is 13 residues long. Trimming took 3 bases from V and 0 from J, leaving 5 bases between them. In DNA, the CDR3 is TGTGCCAGCAGTTTTCGTGTGAACACTGAAGCTTTCTTT. It encodes CASSFRVNTEAFF.